These T cell receptor beta chains were read from a single sample in a study of blood T cell repertoires in COVID-19. Measured with immunoSEQ multiplex PCR; TCRdb has only the in-frame clones, and not every one. The data hold about 75,000 clones, with approximately 90% observed a single time. The sequenced material came from peripheral blood. These receptors all come from a human donor in a cohort sampled during active COVID-19. Both conserved end residues are part of each CDR3. A D gene is named only where the DNA matches it firmly. Clone size, where shown, is once, few, many, or a class for clones that have expanded.

v_gene,len,abundance,d_gene,j_gene,CDR3nt,CDR3aa
TRBV19,14,NA,TRBD1,TRBJ2-4,TGTGCCAGTAGTCGTACAGGGGGCGGTGACATTCAGTACTTC,CASSRTGGGDIQYF
TRBV4-1,17,NA,TRBD1,TRBJ1-2,TGCGCCAGCAGCCAAGATGATTTTAAGACAGGGGCCCATGGCTACACCTTC,CASSQDDFKTGAHGYTF
TRBV7-2,13,NA,NA,TRBJ2-5,TGTGCCAGCAGCTTGAGAAGGGGGGAGACCCAGTACTTC,CASSLRRGETQYF
TRBV6-5,14,NA,TRBD1,TRBJ2-4,TGTGCCAGCAGCCGGACAGGGGGCCGAAACATTCAGTACTTC,CASSRTGGRNIQYF
TRBV18,15,NA,NA,TRBJ1-6,TGTGCCAGCTCACCGACAGTACTGGGGAATTCACCCCTCCACTTT,CASSPTVLGNSPLHF
TRBV4-3,17,NA,TRBD2,TRBJ2-1,TGCGCCAGCAGCCCCACGTTAGCGGGGGCCTCCTACAATGAGCAGTTCTTC,CASSPTLAGASYNEQFF
TRBV9,16,NA,NA,TRBJ2-3,TGTGCCAGCAGCGTGTTACAGGGAACGGCCACAGATACGCAGTATTTT,CASSVLQGTATDTQYF
TRBV11-3,13,NA,NA,TRBJ1-1,TGTGCCAGCAGCTTAAACAGGAACACTGAAGCTTTCTTT,CASSLNRNTEAFF
TRBV7-2,16,NA,NA,TRBJ2-1,TGTGCCAGCAGCTTAGTTACCGTGGCGCGAGGGAATGAGCAGTTCTTC,CASSLVTVARGNEQFF
TRBV27,15,NA,TRBD1,TRBJ2-6,TGTGCCAGCAGTGTCTACAGGGGCCCACCGTCGGTCCTGACTTTC,CASSVYRGPPSVLTF
TRBV6-2/TRBV6-3,15,NA,TRBD1,TRBJ1-6,TGTGCCAGCAGTTCTCAAGGACAGGGGAGATCACCCCTCCACTTT,CASSSQGQGRSPLHF
TRBV19,15,once,TRBD1,TRBJ2-1,TGTGCCAGTACAGGCTCGAGGACAGGGGGCTTTGAGCAGTTCTTC,CASTGSRTGGFEQFF
TRBV2,13,NA,NA,TRBJ1-1,TGTGCCAGCAGCGAAGACGGGAACACTGAAGCTTTCTTT,CASSEDGNTEAFF
TRBV4-3,14,NA,TRBD1,TRBJ1-1,TGCGCCAGCAGCCCGGGACAGCTGAACACTGAAGCTTTCTTT,CASSPGQLNTEAFF
TRBV4-3,15,NA,NA,TRBJ2-7,TGCGCCAGCAGCCAAGGCTTAGGGAGAGGCGAGGAGCAGTACTTC,CASSQGLGRGEEQYF
TRBV7-9,15,once,NA,TRBJ2-5,TGTGCCAGCAGCCCAAACAGGGCTGGGCAAGAGACCCAGTACTTC,CASSPNRAGQETQYF